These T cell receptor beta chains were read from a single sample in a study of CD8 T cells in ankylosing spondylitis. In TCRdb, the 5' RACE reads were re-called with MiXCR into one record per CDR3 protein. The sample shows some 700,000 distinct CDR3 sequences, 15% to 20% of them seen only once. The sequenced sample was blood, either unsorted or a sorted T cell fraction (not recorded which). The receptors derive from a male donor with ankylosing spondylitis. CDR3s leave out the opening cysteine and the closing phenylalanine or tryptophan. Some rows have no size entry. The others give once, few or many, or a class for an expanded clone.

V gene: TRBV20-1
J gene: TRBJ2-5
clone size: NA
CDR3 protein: SARPASGQETQY

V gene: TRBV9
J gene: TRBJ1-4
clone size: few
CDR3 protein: ASSVDSYANEKLF

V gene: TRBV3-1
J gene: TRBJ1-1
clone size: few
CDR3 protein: ASSHKNEAF

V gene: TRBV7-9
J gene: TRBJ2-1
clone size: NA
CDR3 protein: ASGPTSGINNEQF

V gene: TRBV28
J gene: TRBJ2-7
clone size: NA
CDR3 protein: ASSFSGIPYEQY

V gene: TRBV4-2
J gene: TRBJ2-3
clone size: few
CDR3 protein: ASSPREGEPTDTQY

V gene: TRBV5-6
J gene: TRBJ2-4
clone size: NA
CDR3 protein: ASSLAGGRAGKNIQY

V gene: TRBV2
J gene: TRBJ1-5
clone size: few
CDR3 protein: ASSLQGASHQPQH

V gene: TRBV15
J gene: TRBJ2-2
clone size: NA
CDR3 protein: ATSEASNTGELF

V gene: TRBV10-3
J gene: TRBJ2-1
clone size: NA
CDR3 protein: AISGQSSYNEQF

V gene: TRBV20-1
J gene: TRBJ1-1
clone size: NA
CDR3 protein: SARDWRANTEAF

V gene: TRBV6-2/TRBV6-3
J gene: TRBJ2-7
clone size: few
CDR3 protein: ASSYVPKKSYEQY

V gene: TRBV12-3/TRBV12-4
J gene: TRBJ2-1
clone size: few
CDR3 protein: ASSPGQGPSSYNEQF

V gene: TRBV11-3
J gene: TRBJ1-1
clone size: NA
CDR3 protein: ASSRERTEAF

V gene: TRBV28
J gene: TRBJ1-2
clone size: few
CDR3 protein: ASSSRDGDYGYT

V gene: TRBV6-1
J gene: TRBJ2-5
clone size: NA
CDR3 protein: ASRGPGQETQY

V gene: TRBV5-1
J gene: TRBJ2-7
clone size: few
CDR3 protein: ASSLGPAEQY

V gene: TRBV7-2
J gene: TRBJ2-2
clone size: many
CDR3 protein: ASSFVPNTGELF

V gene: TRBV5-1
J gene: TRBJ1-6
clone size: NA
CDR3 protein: ASSLALRPYSPLH

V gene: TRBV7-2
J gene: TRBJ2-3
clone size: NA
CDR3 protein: ASSTYSSTGITDTQY

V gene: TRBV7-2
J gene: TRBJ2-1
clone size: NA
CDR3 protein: ASTPSGGAYNEQF

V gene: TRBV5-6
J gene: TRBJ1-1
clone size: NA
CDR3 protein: ASSRSGGRTEAF

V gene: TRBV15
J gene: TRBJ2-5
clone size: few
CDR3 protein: ATSIGQEQETQY

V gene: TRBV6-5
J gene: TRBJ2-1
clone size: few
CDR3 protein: ASSYSKLATNNEQF

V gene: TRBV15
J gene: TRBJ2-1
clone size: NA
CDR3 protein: ATSPRNEQF

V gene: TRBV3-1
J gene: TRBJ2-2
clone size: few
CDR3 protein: ASSTTGGIGELF

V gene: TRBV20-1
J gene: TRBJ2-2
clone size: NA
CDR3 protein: SARPSGRATGELF

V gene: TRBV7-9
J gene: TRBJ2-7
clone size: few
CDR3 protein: ASSVGPPYEQY

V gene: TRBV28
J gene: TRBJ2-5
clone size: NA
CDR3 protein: ASSSRQASQETQY

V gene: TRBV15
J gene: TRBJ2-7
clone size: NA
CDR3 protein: ATSSPGHLSYEQY

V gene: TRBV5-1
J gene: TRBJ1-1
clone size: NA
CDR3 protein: ASSLQGAVEAF

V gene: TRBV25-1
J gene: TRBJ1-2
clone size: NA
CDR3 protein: ASSEFGGDRRYT

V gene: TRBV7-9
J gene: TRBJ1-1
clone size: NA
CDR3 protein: ASSLLIQVNTEAF

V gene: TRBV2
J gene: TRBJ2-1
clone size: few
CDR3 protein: ASSESWGDEQF

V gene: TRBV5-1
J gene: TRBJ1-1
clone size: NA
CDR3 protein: ASSSSGSTGTEAF

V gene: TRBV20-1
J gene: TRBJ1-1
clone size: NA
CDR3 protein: SAWTGRRTEAF

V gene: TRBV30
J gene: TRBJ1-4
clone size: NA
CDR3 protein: AWSVQAEKLF

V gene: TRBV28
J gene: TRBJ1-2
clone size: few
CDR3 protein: ASSPPYGGVDGYT

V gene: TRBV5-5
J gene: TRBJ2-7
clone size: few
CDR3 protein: ASSTTGINEQY

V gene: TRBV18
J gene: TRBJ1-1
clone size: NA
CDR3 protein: ASSPRGQGARNTEAF

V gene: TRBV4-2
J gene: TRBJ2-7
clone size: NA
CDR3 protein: ASSSRLAGGEQY

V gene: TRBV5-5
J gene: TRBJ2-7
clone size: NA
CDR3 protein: ASSLVLTSGNNEQY

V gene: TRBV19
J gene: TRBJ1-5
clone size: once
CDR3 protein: ASRPDRINQPQH

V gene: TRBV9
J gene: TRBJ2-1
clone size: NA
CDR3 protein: ASSVGLDPRDEQF

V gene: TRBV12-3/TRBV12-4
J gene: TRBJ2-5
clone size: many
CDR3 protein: ASSLVEETQY

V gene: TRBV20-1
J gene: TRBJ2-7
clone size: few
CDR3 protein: SARKDRGNEQY

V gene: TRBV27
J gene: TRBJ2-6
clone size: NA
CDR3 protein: ASGDRGLKGANVLT

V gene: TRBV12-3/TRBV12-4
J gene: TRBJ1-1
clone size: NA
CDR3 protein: ASSPAMGDRGRNTEAF